Below, one TCR beta chain is given with its context. This entry belongs to a study of blood T cell repertoires in COVID-19. Looking at the study overall: In each case, the material was cDNA or gDNA derived from T cells, B-cell-depleted T cells, or PBMCs.

Study processing details: It was from reference gene primer amplification that nucleated cell counts were estimated. Clones were sequenced by immunoSEQ multiplex PCR, and TCRdb holds only the in-frame ones, with some missing. The D gene and trimming were derived from the DNA, and the V and J assignments and clone size from that table. Here the sample spans around 99,000 clones, roughly 82% being singletons. Unmatched junction bases numbered 5, after V lost 0 bases and J lost 6 bases. The CDR3 loop spans 15 amino acids. The germline V gene has CDR1 LGHNA and CDR2 YNFKEQ. The sequencing sample was made of peripheral blood. This receptor was obtained from a woman aged 80 or over with active or convalescent COVID-19. This chain joins TRBV4-2 and TRBJ2-1; 7 positions agree with TRBD2. The CDR3 DNA is TGTGCCAGCAGCCAAGATCCAGCGGGGCCCAATGAGCAGTTCTTC. Translated, it gives CASSQDPAGPNEQFF.